This is a list of T cell receptor beta chains from one sample in a study of shared clonotypes between healthy human individuals. TCRdb's table, derived via immunoSEQ multiplex PCR, lists solely in-frame clones and lacks some. Seen here are some 2,000,000 clones, roughly 95% observed once, and the top ten hold 0.13%. Sequencing used naive CD4+ T cells sorted from blood. The receptor set was obtained from a man between 18 and 35 years old in good health. Each CDR3 is given with its conserved first and last residue. The D gene is left open where the match is weak. Some rows mark clone size as missing; the rest say once, few, many or name a class of expanded clone.

TRBD2	15	TRBV2	TRBJ2-1	.	TGTGCCAGCAGTGTTAGCGGGGCCCCCGGAGGTGAGCAGTTCTTC	CASSVSGAPGGEQFF
.	9	TRBV28	TRBJ2-3	.	TGTGCCAGCAGCACCCCCTTGTATTTT	CASSTPLYF
.	16	TRBV5-1	TRBJ2-2	.	TGCGCCAGCAGCCGAGAGGTGGACAGGAACACCGGGGAGCTGTTTTTT	CASSREVDRNTGELFF
.	13	TRBV29-1	TRBJ1-1	.	TGCAGCGTCTTTGCCACGGCGAACACTGAAGCTTTCTTT	CSVFATANTEAFF
TRBD1	13	TRBV14	TRBJ1-6	.	TGTGCCAGCAGCAACAGGGGGTATTCACCCCTCCACTTT	CASSNRGYSPLHF
.	12	TRBV11-2	TRBJ2-3	.	TGTGCCAGCACTCCTATCACAGATACGCAGTATTTT	CASTPITDTQYF
TRBD2	17	TRBV10-3	TRBJ2-1	once	TGTGCCATCAGGGGACTAGCGGGAAATAGCTCCTACAATGAGCAGTTCTTC	CAIRGLAGNSSYNEQFF
.	13	TRBV18	TRBJ1-1	.	TGTGCCAGCTCACCGCAGGGTGGTAACGAAGCTTTCTTT	CASSPQGGNEAFF
.	11	TRBV5-6	TRBJ2-1	.	TGTGCCAGCAGCGGGACAAATGAGCAGTTCTTC	CASSGTNEQFF
.	17	TRBV10-3	TRBJ1-4	.	TGTGCCATCAGTGAGTCGATGGGCAGGTCAGGGTTTGAAAAACTGTTTTTT	CAISESMGRSGFEKLFF
.	15	TRBV11-2	TRBJ1-3	.	TGTGCCAGCACCCCAGTTTCGAAGGGGGGAAACACCATATATTTT	CASTPVSKGGNTIYF
.	16	TRBV4-3	TRBJ1-5	.	TGCGCCAGCAGCCAAGATCTCCCCCCGATCTTCAATCCCCAGCATTTT	CASSQDLPPIFNPQHF
.	15	TRBV5-4	TRBJ2-3	.	TGTGCCAGCAGCCCTACTAGTAGAGTCCCAGATACGCAGTATTTT	CASSPTSRVPDTQYF
.	15	TRBV5-8	TRBJ2-2	.	TGTGCCAGCAGCTTGGACACCGCGAACACCGGGGAGCTGTTTTTT	CASSLDTANTGELFF
TRBD1	14	TRBV10-3	TRBJ2-3	.	TGTGCCATCTCCGGGACAGGGGTAGGAGATACGCAGTATTTT	CAISGTGVGDTQYF
TRBD1	15	TRBV30	TRBJ2-7	.	TGTGCCTGGGGACCGTACAGGGGCCCCTCCTACGAGCAGTACTTC	CAWGPYRGPSYEQYF
.	12	TRBV27	TRBJ2-3	.	TGTGCCACCCGCCATAGGGGGGATACGCAGTATTTT	CATRHRGDTQYF
.	14	TRBV19	TRBJ2-1	.	TGTGCCAGTAGAACCCCGGGGGCCAACAATGAGCAGTTCTTC	CASRTPGANNEQFF
TRBD2	16	TRBV7-2	TRBJ2-7	.	TGTGCCAGCAGCTTATCGGGTAGCGGGGTTTCCTACGAGCAGTACTTC	CASSLSGSGVSYEQYF
TRBD1	13	TRBV12-5	TRBJ2-3	.	TGTGCTAGCCGGACAGGGTTCACAGATACGCAGTATTTT	CASRTGFTDTQYF
.	14	TRBV7-2	TRBJ2-2	.	TGTGCCAGCAGCTTAGCGCGTCCACTAGCGGAGCTGTTTTTT	CASSLARPLAELFF
.	14	TRBV28	TRBJ1-2	.	TGTGCCAGCAGTTTAGGGGGAGTGGACTATGGCTACACCTTC	CASSLGGVDYGYTF
.	8	TRBV20-1	TRBJ2-1	.	TGCAGTGCCGGTGAGCAGTTCTTC	CSAGEQFF
.	14	TRBV6-6	TRBJ2-7	.	TGTGCCAGCAGTTACTCGGACCAGGCCTACGAGCAGTACTTC	CASSYSDQAYEQYF
.	14	TRBV7-6	TRBJ1-6	.	TGTGCCAGCAGCTTAACGTTGGCGAATTCACCCCTCCACTTT	CASSLTLANSPLHF
.	12	TRBV18	TRBJ2-3	.	TGTGCCAGCTCACCAATCACAGATACGCAGTATTTT	CASSPITDTQYF
TRBD1	14	TRBV18	TRBJ1-5	.	TGTGCCAGCTCACTAGGACAGGGCAATCAGCCCCAGCATTTT	CASSLGQGNQPQHF
TRBD1	14	TRBV6-6	TRBJ1-6	.	TGTGCCAGCAGCCCCGGGACAGGGGTTTCACCCCTCCACTTT	CASSPGTGVSPLHF
TRBD1	13	TRBV10-1	TRBJ1-2	.	TGCGCCAGCAGTGAACAGGGGGACTATGGCTACACCTTC	CASSEQGDYGYTF
TRBD1	16	TRBV6-1	TRBJ1-1	.	TGTGCCAGCAGTGAACTTCTAACGGGACAGGACACGGAAGCTTTCTTT	CASSELLTGQDTEAFF
.	12	TRBV5-1	TRBJ2-7	.	TGCGCCAGCAGCTCTACAGCCTACGAGCAGTACTTC	CASSSTAYEQYF
TRBD1	16	TRBV7-2	TRBJ2-5	.	TGTGCCAGCAGCCGAGAATTTAGGGGACAGAGGGAGACCCAGTACTTC	CASSREFRGQRETQYF
.	17	TRBV5-1	TRBJ1-2	.	TGCGCCAGCAGCTTGGACTCAGCCTGGACCGGGGGCTATGGCTACACCTTC	CASSLDSAWTGGYGYTF
.	15	TRBV6-1	TRBJ1-4	.	TGTGCCAGCAGGGAAACAGCGGGATCCGGTGAAAAACTGTTTTTT	CASRETAGSGEKLFF
.	16	TRBV5-4	TRBJ2-1	few	TGTGCCAGCAGCTTGAGTGCCTATTATTCACCGGGTGAGCAGTTCTTC	CASSLSAYYSPGEQFF
.	11	TRBV11-2	TRBJ2-7	.	TGTGCCAGCGCGCGGGCCTACGAGCAGTACTTC	CASARAYEQYF
.	15	TRBV18	TRBJ1-1	.	TGTGCCAGCTCACAACTACAGGACCCGAACACTGAAGCTTTCTTT	CASSQLQDPNTEAFF
.	14	TRBV10-3	TRBJ1-1	few	TGTGCCATCAGTGCACAGGGCTCAAACACTGAAGCTTTCTTT	CAISAQGSNTEAFF
.	12	TRBV19	TRBJ2-7	.	TGTGCCAGTAGTATAGGAGAGACCGAGCAGTACTTC	CASSIGETEQYF
.	18	TRBV9	TRBJ2-6	once	TGTGCCAGCAGCCGGGGGTCGGGGTCCGACTCTGGGGCCAACGTCCTGACTTTC	CASSRGSGSDSGANVLTF
TRBD1	16	TRBV7-8	TRBJ2-2	.	TGTGCCAGCAGATCGGACAGGGGGATAGGCACCGGGGAGCTGTTTTTT	CASRSDRGIGTGELFF
.	15	TRBV7-2	TRBJ2-5	once	TGTGCCAGCAGCCCCCGGGGACCTTCGGGAGAGACCCAGTACTTC	CASSPRGPSGETQYF
.	14	TRBV15	TRBJ2-2	.	TGTGCCACCCGAGACATGGGAGGTGTCGGGGAGCTGTTTTTT	CATRDMGGVGELFF
TRBD1	15	TRBV5-1	TRBJ2-2	.	TGCGCCAGCAGACAGGGGGCCATGGACACCGGGGAGCTGTTTTTT	CASRQGAMDTGELFF
.	10	TRBV20-1	TRBJ2-2	.	TGCAGTGCTAGAAGGGGCACGCTGTTTTTT	CSARRGTLFF